Listed here are 29 T cell receptor beta chains from one sample, sequenced in a study of blood T cell repertoires in COVID-19. Assay: immunoSEQ multiplex PCR; the TCRdb copy retains only in-frame clones and omits some. The table lists around 200,000 clones, roughly nine tenths of them singletons. Sequencing was performed on peripheral blood. Receptors originate from a woman aged 45-60 years with acute or convalescent COVID-19.

V and J are TRBV19 and TRBJ1-5, with 10 nucleotides matching TRBD1. With V trimmed by 0 bases and J by 2 bases, 4 bases remained unmatched. This CDR3 spans 17 amino acids. The V gene's germline CDR1 is LNHDA and CDR2 SQIVND (reference sequence). CDR3 nucleotides: TGTGCCAGTAGTATAGAGGACAGGGGGTACGGCAATCAGCCCCAGCATTTT. This codes for CASSIEDRGYGNQPQHF.

This clone was picked up a small number of times. The chain recombines TRBV30 with TRBJ2-7, with TRBD2 matching over 12 bases. The CDR3 loop spans 16 amino acids. Trimming at V came to 3 bases and at J to 5 bases, leaving 11 bases not matched to a gene. The germline CDR1 and CDR2 sequences are GTSNPN and SVGIG (reference sequence). The CDR3 region is CAWSRLRLAGDHEQYF. For the CDR3, the DNA is TGTGCCTGGAGCCGACTACGACTAGCGGGAGACCACGAGCAGTACTTC.

The chain has TRBV7-9 and TRBJ2-3; the match to TRBD2 covers 13 bases. The germline V gene has CDR1 SEHNR and CDR2 FQNEAQ (reference sequence). Losses at the gene ends were 5 bases for V and 6 bases for J; bases not matched to a gene: 5. There are 15 residues in the CDR3. In DNA form, the CDR3 reads TGTGCCAGCAGCCGTACTAGCGGGAGGGTGGATACGCAGTATTTT. Translated: CASSRTSGRVDTQYF.

The chain uses TRBV4-1 and TRBJ1-1, with D possibly matching TRBD1 (5 bases). CDR1 is MGHRA and CDR2 is YSYEKL in the germline V gene. Trimming took off 3 bases at V and 13 bases at J, with 15 bases between the two ends. The length of the CDR3 is 12 residues. CDR3 sequence: CASSQGRERRFF. For the CDR3, the DNA is TGCGCCAGCAGCCAGGGGCGTGAAAGGCGTTTCTTT.

V is TRBV30 and J is TRBJ2-7; D not resolved. V gave up 1 base and J gave up 9 bases, with 10 bases separating them. This CDR3 comprises 11 residues. CDR1 and CDR2 from the germline V gene are GTSNPN and SVGIG (reference sequence). The CDR3 DNA sequence: TGTGCCTGGAGTGCCTCTCTGTTGCAGTACTTC. The encoded protein is CAWSASLLQYF.

In the case of this clone: The junction shows a germline mismatch at one end, possibly a read error. The V gene is TRBV6-2 or TRBV6-3, the J gene TRBJ1-1; D is possibly TRBD1 (6 bases). CDR3 size: 11 residues. Looked up from germline, CDR1 is MNHEY and CDR2 is SVGEGT. The CDR3 DNA reads TGTGCCAGCAGTGACAGGAGTCTACCAAACTTT. This encodes CASSDRSLPNF.

The V and J genes are TRBV7-2 and TRBJ2-5; 9 nucleotides match TRBD2. Trimming at V came to 3 bases and at J to 4 bases, leaving 3 bases not matched to a gene. Germline loops: CDR1 SGHTA, CDR2 FQGNSA. The CDR3 totals 14 residues. CDR3 protein: CASSFRGGAETQYF. CDR3 DNA sequence: TGTGCCAGCAGCTTTCGCGGGGGGGCAGAGACCCAGTACTTC.

The chain links TRBV15 to TRBJ2-4; TRBD2 matches at 8 bases. Germline CDR1 and CDR2: LNHNV and YYDKDF (reference sequence). The CDR3 is 18 amino acids. The junction had 13 bases not matched to a gene; V was cut back by 1 base and J by 5 bases. CDR3 sequence: CATSRVSSGMGWENIQYF. The CDR3 DNA follows: TGTGCCACCAGCAGAGTCAGTAGCGGGATGGGATGGGAAAACATTCAGTACTTC.

The rearrangement links TRBV18 to TRBJ1-5; tentatively, D is TRBD1 (6 bases). Trimming took off 4 bases at V and 5 bases at J, with 21 bases between the two ends. CDR1 is KGHSH, CDR2 LQKENI, per germline. This CDR3 is built from 17 residues. The CDR3 region has the DNA TGTGCCAGCTCACTTACCGCTCTCGGGGGGCAAGATCAGCCCCAGCATTTT. Protein product: CASSLTALGGQDQPQHF.

The rearrangement uses TRBV5-1 and TRBJ2-5; no clear D gene. V gave up 4 bases and J gave up 1 base, with 11 bases separating them. The CDR3 is 14 amino acids. CDR1 is SGHRS and CDR2 is YFSETQ in the germline V gene. This chain's CDR3 is CASSPSHLQETQYF. CDR3 nucleotides: TGCGCCAGCAGCCCGAGTCACCTCCAAGAGACCCAGTACTTC.

This clone showed up just once. V and J are TRBV4-2 and TRBJ2-1, with D perhaps matching TRBD2 (6 bases). The CDR3 runs to 17 residues. The ends were cut back, 0 bases at V and 2 bases at J, with 14 bases in the middle. From germline, CDR1 is LGHNA and CDR2 YNFKEQ. The CDR3: CASSQDYPGVTYNEQFF. For the CDR3, the DNA is TGTGCCAGCAGCCAAGATTACCCGGGGGTGACCTACAATGAGCAGTTCTTC.

This sequence joins TRBV18 and TRBJ2-3; D is possibly TRBD1 (5 bases). V was shortened by 3 bases and J by 5 bases, with 15 bases between the two germline ends. In germline, CDR1 is KGHSH, CDR2 LQKENI. The CDR3 consists of 15 residues. CDR3 in DNA: TGTGCCAGCTCACCGCTTCGGACCCAGGGAGATACGCAGTATTTT. Residues: CASSPLRTQGDTQYF.

The rearrangement uses TRBV5-4 and TRBJ1-2, with D unclear. The CDR3 has 11 residues. V was cut by 7 bases and J by 8 bases, with 12 bases left in between. CDR1 is SGHNT, CDR2 YYREEE, per germline (reference sequence). The CDR3 region is CASFGAAGYTF. The CDR3 DNA follows: TGTGCCAGCTTCGGTGCTGCCGGCTACACCTTC.

The J gene is TRBJ2-3, the V gene TRBV19; D is perhaps TRBD2 (5 bases). Germline values: CDR1 LNHDA, CDR2 SQIVND (reference sequence). V was cut by 3 bases and J by 1 base, with 14 bases left in between. There are 16 residues in the CDR3. CDR3 in amino acids: CASSIGSGGRTDTQYF. The CDR3 DNA follows: TGTGCCAGTAGTATCGGCAGCGGCGGCCGCACAGATACGCAGTATTTT. Together with reference TRBV19 and TRBJ2-3, the CDR3 gives the full variable domain: DGGITQSPKYLFRKEGQNVTLSCEQNLNHDAMYWYRQDPGQGLRLIYYSQIVNDFQKGDIAEGYSVSREKKESFPLTVTSAQKNPTAFYLCASSIGSGGRTDTQYFGPGTRLTVL.

The chain recombines TRBV30 with TRBJ2-3, with 11 bases aligning to TRBD2. Germline loops: CDR1 GTSNPN, CDR2 SVGIG (reference sequence). This CDR3 comprises 14 residues. V was pared by 5 bases and J by 4 bases, with 5 bases of the junction left unmatched. The CDR3 DNA reads TGTGCCTGGGTACTAGCGGGAGCTGCAGATACGCAGTATTTT. This sequence encodes CAWVLAGAADTQYF. Based on the CDR3 plus reference TRBV30 and TRBJ2-3, the full variable domain is SQTIHQWPATLVQPVGSPLSLECTVEGTSNPNLYWYRQAAGRGLQLLFYSVGIGQISSEVPQNLSASRPQDRQFILSSKKLLLSDSGFYLCAWVLAGAADTQYFGPGTRLTVL.

The CDR3 DNA is TGTGCTAGTGCCTTGGGAGGGAACTATGGCTACACCTTC. Its translation: CASALGGNYGYTF. The gene calls are TRBV12-5 and TRBJ1-2; D uncertain. Trimming removed 7 bases at V and 2 bases at J, with 11 bases between. In germline, CDR1 is LGHNT, CDR2 FRNRAP. CDR3 size: 13 residues.

The V call is TRBV3-1 (or the pseudogene TRBV3-2), the J call TRBJ1-3; tentatively, D is TRBD1 (5 bases). Germline V lookup: CDR1 LGHDT, CDR2 YNNKEL (reference sequence). The CDR3 totals 17 residues. The V and J ends lost 6 bases and 0 bases respectively, with 18 bases between them. This CDR3 reads CASSQLRQTYSGNTIYF. For the CDR3, the DNA is TGTGCCAGCAGTCAACTCAGACAGACCTACTCTGGAAACACCATATATTTT.

The chain employs TRBV5-1 and TRBJ2-5, with 9 bases matching TRBD1. This CDR3 spans 16 amino acids. The junction had 8 bases not matched to a gene; V was cut back by 0 bases and J by 5 bases. Germline V gives CDR1 SGHRS, CDR2 YFSETQ. DNA of the CDR3: TGCGCCAGCAGCTTGGGGGACAGGGAGGGAGTGGAGACCCAGTACTTC. As protein: CASSLGDREGVETQYF.

The chain is built from TRBV4-1 and TRBJ1-1, with a tentative D call TRBD1 (5 bases). V gave up 4 bases and J gave up 6 bases, with 12 bases separating them. CDR1 MGHRA and CDR2 YSYEKL come from the germline V gene. The CDR3 runs 13 residues. The CDR3 reads CASSPGMGAEAFF. The CDR3 DNA sequence: TGCGCCAGCAGCCCAGGGATGGGCGCTGAAGCTTTCTTT.

The CDR3 spells CASSESPVGSSETQYF. CDR3 in DNA: TGCGCCAGCAGTGAGTCACCCGTGGGGAGTTCGGAGACCCAGTACTTC. The chain recombines TRBV10-2 with TRBJ2-5; tentative D call: TRBD2 (5 bases). The ends were cut back, 0 bases at V and 5 bases at J, with 16 bases in the middle. This CDR3 has 16 amino acids. CDR1 is WSHSY, CDR2 SAAADI, per germline.

The CDR3 is CASSSGTRGGEQFF. The CDR3 DNA is TGTGCCAGCAGCTCCGGGACGCGGGGTGGTGAGCAGTTCTTC. The gene calls are TRBV11-3 and TRBJ2-1, with D possibly matching TRBD2 (6 bases). CDR1 is SGHNT, CDR2 YENEEA, per germline. V was shortened by 4 bases and J by 9 bases, with 16 bases between the two germline ends. This CDR3 spans 14 amino acids.

This sequence joins TRBV3-1 (or the pseudogene TRBV3-2) and TRBJ2-3; TRBD2 aligns across 7 bases. The junction had 11 bases not matched to a gene; V was cut back by 1 base and J by 4 bases. Germline V gene lookup returns CDR1 LGHDT and CDR2 YNNKEL (reference sequence). The CDR3 runs to 17 residues. This chain's CDR3 is CASSQGRGVDGADTQYF. Here the CDR3 DNA reads TGTGCCAGCAGCCAAGGTCGGGGGGTTGATGGCGCAGATACGCAGTATTTT.

The CDR3: CAWRTGGGYNSPLHF. The CDR3, as DNA: TGTGCCTGGAGGACGGGGGGCGGATATAATTCACCCCTCCACTTT. The chain links TRBV30 to TRBJ1-6, with D perhaps TRBD1 (6 bases). The CDR3 extends over 15 amino acids. Germline-derived CDR1 and CDR2 are GTSNPN and SVGIG (reference sequence). The ends were cut back, 3 bases at V and 4 bases at J, with 13 bases in the middle.

The table lists this clone with a count of one. This sequence joins TRBV5-1 and TRBJ1-4; TRBD1 might be the D (5 bases). V was pared by 5 bases and J by 8 bases, with 13 bases between. This CDR3 comprises 13 residues. Germline V lookup: CDR1 SGHRS, CDR2 YFSETQ. The DNA for the CDR3 is TGCGCCAGCAGGGGGGGTTCGGGAGAAAAACTGTTTTTT. Translation: CASRGGSGEKLFF.

This clone occurred once. CDR3 region: CSASSGRGATDTQYF. The CDR3 coding sequence is TGCAGTGCTAGTTCGGGCCGGGGGGCCACAGATACGCAGTATTTT. The rearrangement joins TRBV20-1 to TRBJ2-3; possibly TRBD2 for D (7 bases). Per germline, CDR1 DFQATT and CDR2 SNEGSKA (reference sequence). V was clipped by 3 bases and J by 2 bases, with 15 bases between them. The CDR3 has 15 residues.

The CDR3 region is CSASAPSGGGRIYEQYF. The CDR3 coding sequence is TGCAGTGCTAGTGCCCCGAGTGGGGGGGGGCGGATATACGAGCAGTACTTC. This chain joins TRBV20-1 and TRBJ2-7; TRBD2 might be the D (7 bases). Trimming cost V 3 bases and J 4 bases, with 25 bases left between them. CDR1 is DFQATT and CDR2 is SNEGSKA in the germline V gene (reference sequence). This CDR3 region has 17 residues.

V and J are TRBV6-5 and TRBJ1-2; 8 bases fit TRBD1. With 0 bases clipped from V and 4 bases from J, the junction kept 4 bases outside the gene matches. This CDR3 spans 15 amino acids. The germline V gene encodes CDR1 MNHEY and CDR2 SVGAGI. The CDR3 reads CASSYSRTGPYGYTF. The CDR3 DNA is TGTGCCAGCAGTTACTCTCGGACAGGGCCCTATGGCTACACCTTC.

A few counts support this clone. The chain uses TRBV28 and TRBJ2-4; possible D gene TRBD1, 5 bases. The CDR3 extends over 15 amino acids. Germline CDR1 and CDR2: MDHEN and SYDVKM. V lost 5 bases and J 0 bases, leaving 11 bases between the germline ends. CDR3 coding DNA: TGTGCCAGCAGTCAGGGATCCCTAGCCAAAAACATTCAGTACTTC. Encoded protein: CASSQGSLAKNIQYF.

The V gene is TRBV2, the J gene TRBJ1-2, with TRBD1 matching over 7 bases. This CDR3 has 13 amino acids. The J segment lost 4 bases and the V segment lost 4 bases, leaving 3 bases of the junction unmatched. Per germline, CDR1 SNHLY and CDR2 FYNNEI. CDR3 sequence: CASSAGQTYGYTF. The CDR3 DNA follows: TGTGCCAGCAGTGCGGGACAGACCTATGGCTACACCTTC.